A selection of T cell receptor beta chains follows, all from one sample in a study of preoperative IRX-2 immunotherapy in early breast cancer. Sequenced by immunoSEQ multiplex PCR; TCRdb stores in-frame clones only, minus some. The sample carries 55,000 to 70,000 clones, less than 95% recorded once. This material was collected from a patient treated with IRX-2 immunotherapy. The receptor set was obtained from a human donor with breast cancer. Both conserved end residues are part of each CDR3. A D gene is named only where the DNA matches it firmly. Clone size is shown for a subset of rows, as once, few, many or a class of expanded clone.

J	size	V	D	DNA	CDR3
TRBJ2-5	-	TRBV9	-	TGTGCCAGCGGTGACAGGTGGGGGGCAGAGACCCAGTACTTC	CASGDRWGAETQYF
TRBJ1-2	few	TRBV30	-	TGTGCCTGGAGAACCGGGAACTATGGCTACACCTTC	CAWRTGNYGYTF
TRBJ2-2	once	TRBV5-1	TRBD2	TGCGCCAGCAGCTTGGTTCCTAGCGGGGGTTCCGGGGAGCTGTTTTTT	CASSLVPSGGSGELFF
TRBJ2-2	once	TRBV6-5	-	TGTGCCAGCAGTTCCAGACTAGTCGGGGAGCTGTTTTTT	CASSSRLVGELFF
TRBJ1-1	-	TRBV5-1	-	TGCGCCAGCAGCGGAGACTATTGGAACACTGAAGCTTTCTTT	CASSGDYWNTEAFF
TRBJ1-2	-	TRBV6-1	TRBD1	TGTGCCAGCATTTTTCAGGGGGGCTATGGCTACACCTTC	CASIFQGGYGYTF
TRBJ2-7	-	TRBV6-5	-	TGTGCCAGCAGTTACAGGGATGTATCGCGGGAGCAGTACTTC	CASSYRDVSREQYF
TRBJ1-1	few	TRBV5-4	-	TGTGCCAGCAGCTTGGGATCGGGTGAAGCTTTCTTT	CASSLGSGEAFF
TRBJ1-2	once	TRBV4-3	-	TGCGCCAGCAGCCAAGCAATTGGGACCGTGGGATCCTCTGGCTACACCTTC	CASSQAIGTVGSSGYTF
TRBJ1-2	-	TRBV5-1	-	TGCGCCAGCAGCTTGGTAGAATCCAACAATGGCTACACCTTC	CASSLVESNNGYTF
TRBJ1-1	-	TRBV29-1	-	TGCAGCGGTGGACAGTTATGGGCTAACACTGAAGCTTTCTTT	CSGGQLWANTEAFF
TRBJ2-1	-	TRBV14	-	TGTGCCAGCAGCCCAGATACCTACAATGAGCAGTTCTTC	CASSPDTYNEQFF
TRBJ2-1	-	TRBV11-2	-	TGTGCCAGCAGCCACTGGGATGAGCAGTTCTTC	CASSHWDEQFF
TRBJ2-2	-	TRBV4-1	TRBD2	TGCGCCAGCAGCCAAGTATCGGGGGGACGGGGCGGGGAGCTGTTTTTT	CASSQVSGGRGGELFF